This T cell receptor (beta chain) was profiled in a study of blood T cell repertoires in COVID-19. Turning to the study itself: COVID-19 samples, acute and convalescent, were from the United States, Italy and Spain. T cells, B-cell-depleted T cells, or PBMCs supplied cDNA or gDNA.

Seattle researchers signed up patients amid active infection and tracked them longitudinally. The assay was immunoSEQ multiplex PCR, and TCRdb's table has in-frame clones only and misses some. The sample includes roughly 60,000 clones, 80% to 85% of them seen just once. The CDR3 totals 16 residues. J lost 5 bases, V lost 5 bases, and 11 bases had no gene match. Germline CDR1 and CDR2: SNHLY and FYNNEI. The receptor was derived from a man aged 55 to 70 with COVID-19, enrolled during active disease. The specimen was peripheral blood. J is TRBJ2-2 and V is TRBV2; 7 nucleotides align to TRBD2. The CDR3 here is CASSLEGRASTGELFF. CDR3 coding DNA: TGTGCCAGCAGTCTGGAAGGGAGGGCCTCGACCGGGGAGCTGTTTTTT.